What follows is one T cell receptor (beta chain) and its context. Its cognate antigen is unknown. Peripheral blood came from all dose cohorts at three timepoints. V shed 7 bases, J shed 8 bases, and the junction held 15 bases outside the gene matches. The germline V gene encodes CDR1 SQVTM and CDR2 ANQGSEA. The CDR3 contains 14 residues. The source of the sample is a study of OX40 agonist ivuxolimab in advanced cancers. The study, taken as a whole, reports: Expanded peripheral T-cell antigen specificity went undetermined. Compared with others, partial responders at 0.1-3.0 mg/kg displayed clonal expansion among the lowest.

The table came from immunoSEQ multiplex PCR; TCRdb's copy has only in-frame clones and leaves some out. The top ten clones hold roughly 3.5% of a sample with around 51,000 clones, about nine tenths of them seen once. The TCR was taken from an adult with an advanced solid tumor such as melanoma, head and neck, liver or kidney cancer. The chain uses TRBV29-1 and TRBJ1-2; TRBD1 agrees at 8 bases. The sample was CD4+ or CD8+ T cells sorted from blood, taken in a trial of the OX40 agonist ivuxolimab. The CDR3 nucleotides are TGCAGCGGCACCGACGACAGGGGAAGGAGGGGCTACACCTTC. This gives the protein CSGTDDRGRRGYTF.